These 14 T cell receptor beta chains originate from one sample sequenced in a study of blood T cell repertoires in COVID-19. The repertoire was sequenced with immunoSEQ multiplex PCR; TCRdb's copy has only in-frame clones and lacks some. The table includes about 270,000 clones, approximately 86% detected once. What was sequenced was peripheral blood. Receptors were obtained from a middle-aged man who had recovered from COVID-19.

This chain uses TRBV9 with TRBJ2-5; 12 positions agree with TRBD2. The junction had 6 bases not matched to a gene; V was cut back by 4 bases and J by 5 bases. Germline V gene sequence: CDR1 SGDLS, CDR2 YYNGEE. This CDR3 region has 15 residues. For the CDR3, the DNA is TGTGCCAGCAGCCCTAGCGGGGGGGCCTGGGAGACCCAGTACTTC. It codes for CASSPSGGAWETQYF. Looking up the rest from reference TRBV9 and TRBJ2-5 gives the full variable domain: DSGVTQTPKHLITATGQRVTLRCSPRSGDLSVYWYQQSLDQGLQFLIQYYNGEERAKGNILERFSAQQFPDLHSELNLSSLELGDSALYFCASSPSGGAWETQYFGPGTRLLVL.

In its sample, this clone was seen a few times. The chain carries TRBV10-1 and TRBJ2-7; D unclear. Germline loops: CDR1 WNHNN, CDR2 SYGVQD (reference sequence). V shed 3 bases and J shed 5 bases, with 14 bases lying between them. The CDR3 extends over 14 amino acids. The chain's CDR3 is CASSEGSWANEQYF. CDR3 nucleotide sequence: TGCGCCAGCAGTGAAGGCAGTTGGGCCAACGAGCAGTACTTC.

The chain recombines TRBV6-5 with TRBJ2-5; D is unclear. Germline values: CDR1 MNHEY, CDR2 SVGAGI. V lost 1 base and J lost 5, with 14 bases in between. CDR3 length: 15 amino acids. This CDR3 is CASSYFGSPVETQYF. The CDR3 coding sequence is TGTGCCAGCAGTTACTTCGGGTCTCCGGTGGAGACCCAGTACTTC.

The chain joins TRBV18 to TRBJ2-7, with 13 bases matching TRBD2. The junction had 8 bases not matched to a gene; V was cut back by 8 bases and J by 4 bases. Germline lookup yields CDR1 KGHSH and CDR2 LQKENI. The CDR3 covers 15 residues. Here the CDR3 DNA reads TGTGCCAGCATGGGACTAGCGGGACCGGTATACGAGCAGTACTTC. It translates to CASMGLAGPVYEQYF.

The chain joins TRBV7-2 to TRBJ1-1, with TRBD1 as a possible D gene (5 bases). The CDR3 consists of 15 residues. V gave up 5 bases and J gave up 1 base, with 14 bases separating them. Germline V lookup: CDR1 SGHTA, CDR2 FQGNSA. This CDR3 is CASSPQRGRNTEAFF. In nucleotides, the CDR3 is TGTGCCAGCAGCCCACAACGGGGGAGGAACACTGAAGCTTTCTTT.

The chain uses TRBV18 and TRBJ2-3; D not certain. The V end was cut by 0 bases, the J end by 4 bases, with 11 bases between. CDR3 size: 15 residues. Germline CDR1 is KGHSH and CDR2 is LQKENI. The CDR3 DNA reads TGTGCCAGCTCACCACCGTTTCCAGGTTCAGATACGCAGTATTTT. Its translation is CASSPPFPGSDTQYF.

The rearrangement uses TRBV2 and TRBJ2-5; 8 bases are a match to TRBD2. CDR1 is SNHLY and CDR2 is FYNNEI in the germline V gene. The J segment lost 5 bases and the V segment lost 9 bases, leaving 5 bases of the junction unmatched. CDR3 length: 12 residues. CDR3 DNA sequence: TGTGCCAGGTCGTCGGGGGGGGAGACCCAGTACTTC. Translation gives CARSSGGETQYF.

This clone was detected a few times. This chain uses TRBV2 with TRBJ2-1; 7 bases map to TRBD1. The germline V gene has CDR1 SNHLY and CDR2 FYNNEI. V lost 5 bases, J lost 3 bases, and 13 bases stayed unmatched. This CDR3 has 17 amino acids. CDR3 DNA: TGTGCCAGCAGTAAGACCAGGGGGAGAGACTTCTACAATGAGCAGTTCTTC. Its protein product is CASSKTRGRDFYNEQFF.

As DNA, the CDR3 is TGTGCCAGCAGGACCACAGGGGGCAAGGATAATTCACCCCTCCACTTT. Translated, it gives CASRTTGGKDNSPLHF. The chain uses TRBV5-8 and TRBJ1-6, with TRBD1 identical over 9 bases. Germline V lookup: CDR1 SGHTS, CDR2 YDEGEE. The CDR3 loop spans 16 amino acids. The V and J ends lost 5 bases and 5 bases, in that order; junction bases with no gene match: 8.

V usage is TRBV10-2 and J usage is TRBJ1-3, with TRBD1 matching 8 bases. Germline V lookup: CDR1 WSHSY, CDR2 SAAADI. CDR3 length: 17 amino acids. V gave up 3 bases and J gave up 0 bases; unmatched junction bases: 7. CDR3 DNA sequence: TGCGCCAGCAGTGAAGTAGCAGGGGGCATCTCTGGAAACACCATATATTTT. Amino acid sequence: CASSEVAGGISGNTIYF.

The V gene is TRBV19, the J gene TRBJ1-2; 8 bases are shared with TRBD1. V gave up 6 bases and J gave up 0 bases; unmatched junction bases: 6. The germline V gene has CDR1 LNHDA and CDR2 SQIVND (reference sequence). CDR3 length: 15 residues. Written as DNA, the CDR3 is TGTGCCAGTAGCATTAGACAGGGGTCTAACTATGGCTACACCTTC. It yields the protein CASSIRQGSNYGYTF.

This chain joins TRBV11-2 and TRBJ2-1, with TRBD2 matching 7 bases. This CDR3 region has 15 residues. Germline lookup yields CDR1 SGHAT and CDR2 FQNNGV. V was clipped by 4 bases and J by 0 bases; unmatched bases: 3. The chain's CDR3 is CASSSGGSSYNEQFF. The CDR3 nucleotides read TGTGCCAGCAGCTCCGGGGGGAGCTCCTACAATGAGCAGTTCTTC.

This CDR3 is CASSPGGYEQYF. The CDR3 DNA follows: TGTGCCAGCAGCCCTGGGGGGTACGAGCAGTACTTC. This chain joins TRBV5-6 and TRBJ2-7; D possibly corresponds to TRBD2 (6 bases). Deletions cut 4 bases from V and 4 bases from J, with 9 bases between. This CDR3 has 12 amino acids. Germline V lookup: CDR1 SGHDT, CDR2 YYEEEE.

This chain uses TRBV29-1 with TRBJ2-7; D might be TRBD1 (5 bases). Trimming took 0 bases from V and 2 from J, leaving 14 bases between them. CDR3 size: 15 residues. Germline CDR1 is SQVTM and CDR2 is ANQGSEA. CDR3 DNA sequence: TGCAGCGTTGAAGAGGGGCCAGTGGGCGCCTACGAGCAGTACTTC. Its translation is CSVEEGPVGAYEQYF.